The clone carrying this T cell receptor beta chain was picked up many times. Its antigen is unknown. The data are from a study of T cells in Graves' hyperthyroidism and ophthalmopathy. Study-wide points: Blood also contained most expanded thyroid clonotypes above 0.001.

Under 3 months was the duration of disease in ophthalmopathy patients, who also had a Clinical Activity Score of at least 3 and a NOSPECS grade of at least 4. Clinical symptoms, serum thyroxine, TRAb, thyroid ultrasound and orbital computed tomography established diagnosis. PBMCs were collected from an approximately 9.5 ml volume of fresh peripheral blood. The CDR3 totals 15 residues. Trimming stripped 5 bases from V and 7 bases from J, with 18 bases between. Researchers amplified the TCR beta CDR3 regions from RNA transcripts. A set of HTBI primers served as the primers for a first-round RT-PCR of the TCR CDR3. TCRdb redid the calling of the multiplex PCR reads with MiXCR, one entry per CDR3 protein. The table lists about 600,000 distinct CDR3 sequences, 14% of them singletons, with roughly 7.7% in the top ten.

This TCR derives from a woman between 18 and 30 years old with Graves' ophthalmopathy. The V gene is TRBV12-3 or TRBV12-4, the J gene TRBJ1-5; maybe TRBD1 (6 bases). The sequencing sample was made of blood. CDR3 region: CASSLRDEGGQPQHF. The CDR3 DNA reads as TGTGCCAGCAGTCTCCGGGACGAGGGGGGACAGCCCCAGCATTTT.